Shown below are 4 T cell receptor beta chains from a single sample sequenced in a study of cytomegalovirus exposure and HLA in healthy donors. The table came from immunoSEQ multiplex PCR; TCRdb's copy has only in-frame clones and leaves some out. The table records around 220,000 clones, roughly 83% of them present only once. Material: PBMCs. These receptors originate from a woman aged 30 to 39 in good health and CMV-seropositive.

This clone has only one observation. Other DNA sequences of this sample code for an identical CDR3. This chain joins TRBV29-1 and TRBJ1-1; 8 positions match TRBD1. CDR3 length equals 13 residues. Germline CDR1 is SQVTM and CDR2 is ANQGSEA. After removal of 4 bases from V and 1 base from J, the junction contained 2 bases not matched to a gene. The CDR3 coding sequence is TGCAGCGTTGTAGGGACAGGGAACACTGAAGCTTTCTTT. It encodes CSVVGTGNTEAFF.

The chain has TRBV2 and TRBJ2-1; TRBD2 matches 10 bases. CDR3 length equals 14 residues. Germline trimming cut 5 bases from V and 9 bases from J; bases unmatched to any gene: 7. The germline CDR1 and CDR2 sequences are SNHLY and FYNNEI. The CDR3 sequence: CASSPASGRIEQFF. Here the CDR3 DNA reads TGTGCCAGCAGTCCGGCTAGCGGGAGAATTGAGCAGTTCTTC.

This clone has a single count. This clone may be a read error of a much larger clone one base away. Additional DNA sequences in this sample encode the identical CDR3. The chain recombines TRBV27 with TRBJ2-3; 11 bases align to TRBD1. The V segment lost 4 bases and the J segment 4 bases; nucleotides outside the gene matches: 1. Germline loops: CDR1 MNHEY, CDR2 SMNVEV (reference sequence). The length of the CDR3 is 14 residues. CDR3 region: CASSWTGGADTQYF. The CDR3, as DNA: TGTGCCAGCAGTTGGACAGGGGGCGCAGATACGCAGTATTTT.

The chain couples TRBV7-6 to TRBJ1-2; D is possibly TRBD1 (5 bases). Per germline, CDR1 SGHVS and CDR2 FNYEAQ. CDR3 length: 12 residues. Trimming took off 3 bases at V and 7 bases at J, with 9 bases between the two ends. CDR3 DNA: TGTGCCAGCAGCTTCAGGGCCCCTGGCTACACCTTC. This codes for CASSFRAPGYTF. The entire variable domain, with the rest obtained from reference TRBV7-6 and TRBJ1-2, is as follows: GAGVSQSPRYKVTKRGQDVALRCDPISGHVSLYWYRQALGQGPEFLTYFNYEAQQDKSGLPNDRFSAERPEGSISTLTIQRTEQRDSAMYRCASSFRAPGYTFGSGTRLTVV.